This T cell receptor (beta chain) came from a study of beta chain features in type 1 diabetes. The study, taken as a whole, reports: In the patient group, naive, central memory and Treg TCRB repertoires seemed more alike than in the healthy donor group. Shortening that was moderate but significant affected the TCRB CDR3s of Type 1 diabetes patients in all four CD4+ subsets. Lower insertion and higher deletion counts appeared at VDJ junctions in type 1 diabetes patients.

The sequenced template was cDNA made from the entire isolated RNA. Sequenced by immunoSEQ multiplex PCR; TCRdb stores in-frame clones only, minus some. The sample consists of about 160,000 clones, less than 9.5% of them appearing once. This clone was recorded a few times. Its antigen is currently unknown. Sorting with CD45RO/CCR7/CD25/CD127/CD95/CD27 yielded naive, central memory, regulatory and stem-like memory CD4+ cells. The CDR3 is made up of 16 amino acids. Germline lookup yields CDR1 MDHEN and CDR2 SYDVKM. Trimming at V came to 4 bases and at J to 2 bases, leaving 7 bases not matched to a gene. The chain carries TRBV28 and TRBJ1-5; TRBD1 matches at 8 bases. The TCR comes from a middle-aged woman with type 1 diabetes. Sequenced material: central memory CD4+ T cells from blood. The CDR3 coding sequence is TGTGCCAGCAGTTCCTCCAGGGGGCGAGGCAATCAGCCCCAGCATTTT. Its protein product is CASSSSRGRGNQPQHF.